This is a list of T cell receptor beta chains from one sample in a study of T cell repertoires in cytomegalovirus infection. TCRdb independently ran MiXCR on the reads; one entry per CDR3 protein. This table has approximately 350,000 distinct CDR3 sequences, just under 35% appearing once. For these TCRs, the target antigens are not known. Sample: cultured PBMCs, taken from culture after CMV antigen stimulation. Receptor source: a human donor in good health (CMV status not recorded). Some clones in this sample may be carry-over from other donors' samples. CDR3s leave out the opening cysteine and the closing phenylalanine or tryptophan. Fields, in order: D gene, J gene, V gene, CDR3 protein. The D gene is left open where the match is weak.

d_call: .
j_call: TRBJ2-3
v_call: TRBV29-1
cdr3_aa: SVLVGTDTQY

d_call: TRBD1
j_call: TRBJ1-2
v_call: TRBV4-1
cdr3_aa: ASSQLDRDDGYT

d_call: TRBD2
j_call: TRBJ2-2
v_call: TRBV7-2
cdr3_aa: ASSTRLAGVPGELF

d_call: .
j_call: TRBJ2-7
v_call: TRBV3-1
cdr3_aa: ASSHPIAGAYEQY

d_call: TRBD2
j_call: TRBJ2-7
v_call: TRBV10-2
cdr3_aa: ASSEIAGAIGTYEQY

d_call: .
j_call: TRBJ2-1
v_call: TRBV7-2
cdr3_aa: ASTTYEGDEQF

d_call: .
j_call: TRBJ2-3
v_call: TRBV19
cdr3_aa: ASSILNTDTQY

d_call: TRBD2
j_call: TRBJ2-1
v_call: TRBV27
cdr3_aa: ASSTRGGGRSYNEQF

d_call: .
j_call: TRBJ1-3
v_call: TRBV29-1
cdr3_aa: SVRDNSGNTIY

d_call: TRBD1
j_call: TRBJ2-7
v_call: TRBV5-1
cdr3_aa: ASSLGTGRSHEQY

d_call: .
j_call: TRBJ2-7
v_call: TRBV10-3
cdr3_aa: AISVTGRTYEQY

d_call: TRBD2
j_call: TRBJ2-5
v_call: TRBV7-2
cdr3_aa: ASSLAGLAGQETQY

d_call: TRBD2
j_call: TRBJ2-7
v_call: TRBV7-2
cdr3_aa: ASSLVRGSSHEQY

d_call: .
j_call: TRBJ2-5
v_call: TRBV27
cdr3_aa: ASSPPGRETQY

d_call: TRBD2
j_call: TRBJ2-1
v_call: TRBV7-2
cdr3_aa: ASTSNGRASF

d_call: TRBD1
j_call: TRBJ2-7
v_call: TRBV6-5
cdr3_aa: ASSYSSQGATYEQY

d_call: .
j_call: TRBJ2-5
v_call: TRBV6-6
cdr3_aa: ASRRIVGGLETQY

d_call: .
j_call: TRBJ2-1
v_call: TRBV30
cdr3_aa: AWSSGQSYEQF

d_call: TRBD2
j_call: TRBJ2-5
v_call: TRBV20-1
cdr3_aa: SASWSGKGETQY

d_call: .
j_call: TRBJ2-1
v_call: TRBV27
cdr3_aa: ASCPEAGNYNEQF

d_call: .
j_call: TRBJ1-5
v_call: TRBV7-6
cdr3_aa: ASSHNQVNQPQH

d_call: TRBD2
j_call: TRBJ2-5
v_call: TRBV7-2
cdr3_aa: ASSPPGGGPEETQY

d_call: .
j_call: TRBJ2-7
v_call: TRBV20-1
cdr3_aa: SAPSDRDWVYEQY

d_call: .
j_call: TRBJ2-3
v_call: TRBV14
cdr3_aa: ASSLGHGKTDTQY

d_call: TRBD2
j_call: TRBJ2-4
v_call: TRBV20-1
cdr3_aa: SAWTSGAKNIQY

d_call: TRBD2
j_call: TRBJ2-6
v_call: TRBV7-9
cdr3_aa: ASSLSGTPSGANVLT

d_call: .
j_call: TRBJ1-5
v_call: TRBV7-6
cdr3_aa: ASSGVNQPQH

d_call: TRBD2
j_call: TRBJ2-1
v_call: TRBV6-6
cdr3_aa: ASSSRTSGHNEQF

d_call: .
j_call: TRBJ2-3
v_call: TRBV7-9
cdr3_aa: ASSPQGTDTQY

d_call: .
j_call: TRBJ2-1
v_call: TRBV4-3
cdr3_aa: ASSQRLAGIYNEQF

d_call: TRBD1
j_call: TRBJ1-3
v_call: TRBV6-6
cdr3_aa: ASRDTGTGEANTIY

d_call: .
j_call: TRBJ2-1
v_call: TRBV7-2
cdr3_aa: ASSFRRLGNEQF

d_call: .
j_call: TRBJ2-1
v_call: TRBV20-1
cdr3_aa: SARRGSSYNEQF